This T cell receptor (beta chain) was observed in a study of human T cells and chemical hapten exposure. The overall study: Patch testing was performed with 0.01% DPC on the upper back, with reading at 6 days. Enrolled patients were predominantly female and had alopecia areata, totalis or universalis.

The CDR3 consists of 14 residues. V was shortened by 3 bases and J by 1 base, with 9 bases between the two germline ends. Germline V gives CDR1 SEHNR, CDR2 FQNEAQ (reference sequence). Time point described: pre-sensitization, week 0. Treatment described: therapeutic diphenylcyclopropenone sensitization with weekly scalp DPC. The donor pool consisted of alopecia patients aged 18 to 70 years, considered suitable for DPC. It was the library that attached unique molecular identifiers to individual cDNA molecules. TCRdb redid the calling of the RACE reads with MiXCR, one entry per CDR3 protein. The table shows about 110,000 distinct CDR3 sequences, with 9.5% to 15% occurring only once. This clonotype occurred many times.

The material was whole blood, obtained in connection with sensitization to the hapten diphenylcyclopropenone (DPC). The source of this sequence is a woman aged 45-65 years with alopecia areata. Some clones in this sample may be carry-over from other donors' samples. The chain recombines TRBV7-9 with TRBJ1-1, with TRBD1 as a possible D gene (5 bases). The CDR3 region is CASSFGAANTEAFF. DNA for the CDR3: TGTGCCAGCAGCTTTGGGGCAGCGAACACTGAAGCTTTCTTT. Based on the CDR3 plus reference TRBV7-9 and TRBJ1-1, the full variable domain is DTGVSQNPRHKITKRGQNVTFRCDPISEHNRLYWYRQTLGQGPEFLTYFQNEAQLEKSRLLSDRFSAERPKGSFSTLEIQRTEQGDSAMYLCASSFGAANTEAFFGQGTRLTVV.